This T cell receptor (beta chain) emerged from a study of pediatric ulcerative colitis. One to two pinch biopsies were taken from the rectum during colonoscopy. Germline V CDR1 and CDR2: MGHRA, YSYEKL. The V gene end was trimmed by 0 bases and the J gene end by 7 bases; junction bases not matched to a gene: 7. The CDR3 extends over 15 amino acids. Sequencing was performed with immunoSEQ multiplex PCR; in TCRdb, only in-frame clones are kept and a portion is missing. Of some 40,000 clones in the sample, about 81% are singletons; the top ten hold roughly 8.6%. Source material: gut tissue. The chain links TRBV4-1 to TRBJ2-7, with 9 bases fitting TRBD2. The receptor's source is a boy between 5 and 17 years old with severe ulcerative colitis. DNA of the CDR3: TGCGCCAGCAGCCAAGAGGGACTAGCTCAAAGGGAGCAGTACTTC. Its translation is CASSQEGLAQREQYF.